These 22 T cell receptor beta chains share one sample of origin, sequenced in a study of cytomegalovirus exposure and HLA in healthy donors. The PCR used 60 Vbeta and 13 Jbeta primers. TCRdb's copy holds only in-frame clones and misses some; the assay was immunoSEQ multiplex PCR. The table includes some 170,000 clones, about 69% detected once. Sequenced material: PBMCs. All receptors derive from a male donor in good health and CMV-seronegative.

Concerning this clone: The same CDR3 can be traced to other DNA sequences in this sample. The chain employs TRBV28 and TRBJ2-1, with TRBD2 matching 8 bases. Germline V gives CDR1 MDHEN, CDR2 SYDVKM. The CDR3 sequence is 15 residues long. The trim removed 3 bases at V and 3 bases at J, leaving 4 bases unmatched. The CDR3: CASSFGTSVYNEQFF. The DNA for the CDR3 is TGTGCCAGCAGTTTCGGGACTAGTGTCTACAATGAGCAGTTCTTC.

CDR3 loop: CASSRSQANYGYTF. The CDR3 DNA reads as TGTGCCAGCAGCCGTTCCCAGGCAAACTATGGCTACACCTTC. This rearrangement joins TRBV7-9 to TRBJ1-2; D is ambiguous. This CDR3 is 14 amino acids long. Germline V gives CDR1 SEHNR, CDR2 FQNEAQ (reference sequence). With 5 bases removed from V and 2 bases from J, the gap between germline ends came to 12 bases.

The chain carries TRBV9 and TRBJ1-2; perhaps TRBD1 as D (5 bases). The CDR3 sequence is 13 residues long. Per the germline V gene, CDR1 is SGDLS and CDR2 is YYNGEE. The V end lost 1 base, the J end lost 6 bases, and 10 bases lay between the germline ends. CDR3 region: CASSVTGLDGYTF. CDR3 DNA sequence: TGTGCCAGCAGCGTAACAGGATTAGATGGCTACACCTTC.

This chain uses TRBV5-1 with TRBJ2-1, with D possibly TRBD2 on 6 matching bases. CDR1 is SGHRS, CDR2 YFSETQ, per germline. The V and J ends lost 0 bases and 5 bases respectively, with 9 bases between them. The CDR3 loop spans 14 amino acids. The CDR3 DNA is TGCGCCAGCAGCTTGGGGGGGGATCACAATGAGCAGTTCTTC. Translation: CASSLGGDHNEQFF. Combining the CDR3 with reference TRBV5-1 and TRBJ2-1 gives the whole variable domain KAGVTQTPRYLIKTRGQQVTLSCSPISGHRSVSWYQQTPGQGLQFLFEYFSETQRNKGNFPGRFSGRQFSNSRSEMNVSTLELGDSALYLCASSLGGDHNEQFFGPGTRLTVL.

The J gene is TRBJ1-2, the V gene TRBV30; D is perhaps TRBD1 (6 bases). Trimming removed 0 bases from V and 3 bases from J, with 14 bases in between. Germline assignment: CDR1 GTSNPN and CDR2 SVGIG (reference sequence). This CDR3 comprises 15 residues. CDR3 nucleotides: TGTGCCTGGAGTGTGACCCTACAGGGACACTATGGCTACACCTTC. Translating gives CAWSVTLQGHYGYTF.

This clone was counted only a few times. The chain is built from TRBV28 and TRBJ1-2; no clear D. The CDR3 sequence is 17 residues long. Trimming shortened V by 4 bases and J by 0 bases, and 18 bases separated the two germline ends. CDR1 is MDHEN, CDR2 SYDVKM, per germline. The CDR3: CASSSVTSVGSNYGYTF. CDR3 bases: TGTGCCAGCAGTTCCGTTACGTCAGTGGGCTCTAACTATGGCTACACCTTC.

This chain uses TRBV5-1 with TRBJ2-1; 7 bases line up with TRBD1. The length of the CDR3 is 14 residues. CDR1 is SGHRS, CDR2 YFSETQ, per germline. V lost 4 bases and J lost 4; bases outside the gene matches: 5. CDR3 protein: CASSPQGMYNEQFF. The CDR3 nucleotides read TGCGCCAGCAGCCCACAGGGGATGTACAATGAGCAGTTCTTC.

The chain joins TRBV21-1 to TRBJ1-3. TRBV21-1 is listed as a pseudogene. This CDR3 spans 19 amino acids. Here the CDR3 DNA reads TGTGCCAGCAGCAAAGCGCGGGGGAGACACTTAGTGGGGGGAAACACCATATATTTT. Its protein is CASSKARGRHLVGGNTIYF.

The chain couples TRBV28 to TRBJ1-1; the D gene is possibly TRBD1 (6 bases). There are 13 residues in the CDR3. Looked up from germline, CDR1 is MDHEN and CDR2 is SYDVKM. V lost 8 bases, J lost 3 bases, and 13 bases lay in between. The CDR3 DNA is TGTGCCAGCCGAGATTCAGGGGACACTGAAGCTTTCTTT. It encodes CASRDSGDTEAFF.

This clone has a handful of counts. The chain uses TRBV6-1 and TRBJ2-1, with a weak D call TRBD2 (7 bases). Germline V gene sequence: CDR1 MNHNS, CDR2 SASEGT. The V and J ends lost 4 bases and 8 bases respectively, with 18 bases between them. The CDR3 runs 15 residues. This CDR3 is CASSVGGGTFHEQFF. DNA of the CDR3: TGTGCCAGCAGTGTTGGGGGGGGCACTTTTCATGAGCAGTTCTTC.

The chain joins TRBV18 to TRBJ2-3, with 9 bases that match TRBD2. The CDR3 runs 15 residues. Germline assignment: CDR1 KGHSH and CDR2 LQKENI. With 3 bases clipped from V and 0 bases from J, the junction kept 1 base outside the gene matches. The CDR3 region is CASSPGLASTDTQYF. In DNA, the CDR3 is TGTGCCAGCTCACCCGGACTAGCGAGCACAGATACGCAGTATTTT. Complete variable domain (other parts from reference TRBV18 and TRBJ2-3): NAGVMQNPRHLVRRRGQEARLRCSPMKGHSHVYWYRQLPEEGLKFMVYLQKENIIDESGMPKERFSAEFPKEGPSILRIQQVVRGDSAAYFCASSPGLASTDTQYFGPGTRLTVL.

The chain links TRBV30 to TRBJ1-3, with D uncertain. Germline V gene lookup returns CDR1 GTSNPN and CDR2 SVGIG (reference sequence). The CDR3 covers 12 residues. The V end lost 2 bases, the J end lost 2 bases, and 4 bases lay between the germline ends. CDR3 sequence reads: CAWSPTGNTIYF. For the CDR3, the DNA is TGTGCCTGGAGTCCTACTGGAAACACCATATATTTT.

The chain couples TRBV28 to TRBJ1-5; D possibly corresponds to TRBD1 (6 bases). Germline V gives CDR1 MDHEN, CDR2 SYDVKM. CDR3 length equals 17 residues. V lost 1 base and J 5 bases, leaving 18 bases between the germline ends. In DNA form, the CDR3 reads TGTGCCAGCAGTTTATCCCGCGGAGGGGGGGCCTATCAGCCCCAGCATTTT. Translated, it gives CASSLSRGGGAYQPQHF.

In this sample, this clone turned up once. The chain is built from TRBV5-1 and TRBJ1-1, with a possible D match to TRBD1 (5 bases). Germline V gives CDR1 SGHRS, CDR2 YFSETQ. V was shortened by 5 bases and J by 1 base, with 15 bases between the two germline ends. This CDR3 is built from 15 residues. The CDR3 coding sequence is TGCGCCAGCAGTTGGCAGGGCGTAGAGAACACTGAAGCTTTCTTT. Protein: CASSWQGVENTEAFF.

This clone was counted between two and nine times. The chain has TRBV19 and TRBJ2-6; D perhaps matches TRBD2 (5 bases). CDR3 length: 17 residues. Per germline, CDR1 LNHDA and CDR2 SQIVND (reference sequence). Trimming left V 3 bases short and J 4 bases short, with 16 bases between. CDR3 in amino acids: CASSIQSGIWGANVLTF. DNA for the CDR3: TGTGCCAGTAGTATTCAATCGGGAATCTGGGGGGCCAACGTCCTGACTTTC.

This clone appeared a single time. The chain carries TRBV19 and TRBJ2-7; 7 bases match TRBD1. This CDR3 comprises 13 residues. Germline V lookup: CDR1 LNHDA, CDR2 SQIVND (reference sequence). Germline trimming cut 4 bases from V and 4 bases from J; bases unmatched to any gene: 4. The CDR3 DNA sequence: TGTGCCAGTAGTAGGGACAGAATGTACGAGCAGTACTTC. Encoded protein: CASSRDRMYEQYF.

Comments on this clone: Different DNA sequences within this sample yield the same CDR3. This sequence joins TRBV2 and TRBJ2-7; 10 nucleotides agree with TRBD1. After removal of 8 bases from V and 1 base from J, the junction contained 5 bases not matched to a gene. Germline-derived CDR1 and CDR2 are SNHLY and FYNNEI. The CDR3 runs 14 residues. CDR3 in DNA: TGTGCCAGCTCCCGGACAGGGGGGTCCTACGAGCAGTACTTC. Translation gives CASSRTGGSYEQYF.

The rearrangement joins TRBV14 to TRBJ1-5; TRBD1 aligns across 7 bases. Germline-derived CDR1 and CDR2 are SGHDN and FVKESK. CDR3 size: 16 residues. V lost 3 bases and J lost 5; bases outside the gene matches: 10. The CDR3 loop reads CASSHHRGGLDQPQHF. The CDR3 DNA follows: TGTGCCAGCAGCCATCACAGGGGAGGCCTCGATCAGCCCCAGCATTTT.

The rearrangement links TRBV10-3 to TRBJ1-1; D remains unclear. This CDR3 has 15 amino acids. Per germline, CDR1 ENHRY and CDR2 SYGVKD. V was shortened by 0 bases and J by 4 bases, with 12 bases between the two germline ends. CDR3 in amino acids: CAISESNGRFTEAFF. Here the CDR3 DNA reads TGTGCCATCAGTGAGTCCAACGGGAGGTTCACTGAAGCTTTCTTT.

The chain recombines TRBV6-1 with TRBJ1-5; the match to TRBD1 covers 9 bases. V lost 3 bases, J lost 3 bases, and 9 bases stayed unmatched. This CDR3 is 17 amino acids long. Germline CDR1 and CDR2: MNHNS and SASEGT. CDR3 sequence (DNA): TGTGCCAGCAGTGATACACAGGGGGCGCGATTCAATCAGCCCCAGCATTTT. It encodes CASSDTQGARFNQPQHF.

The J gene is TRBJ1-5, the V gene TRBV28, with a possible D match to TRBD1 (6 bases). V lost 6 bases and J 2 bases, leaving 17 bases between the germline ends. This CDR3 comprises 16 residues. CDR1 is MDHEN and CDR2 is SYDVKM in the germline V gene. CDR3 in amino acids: CASRQVYRARNQPQHF. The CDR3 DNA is TGTGCCAGCAGGCAGGTATACAGGGCGCGCAATCAGCCCCAGCATTTT.

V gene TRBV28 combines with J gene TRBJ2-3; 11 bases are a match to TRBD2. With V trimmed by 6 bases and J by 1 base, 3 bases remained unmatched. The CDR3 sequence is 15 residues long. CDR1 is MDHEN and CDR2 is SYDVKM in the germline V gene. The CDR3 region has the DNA TGTGCCAGCAGCCCACTAGCGGGAGGCACAGATACGCAGTATTTT. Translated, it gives CASSPLAGGTDTQYF.